The subject of this entry is one T cell receptor (beta chain). The antigen is unknown. Each patient's relapse followed autologous stem cell transplantation, and brentuximab vedotin exposure varied. The best responses consisted of complete response, partial response or progressive disease. This sample is drawn from a study of PD-1 blockade in classical Hodgkin lymphoma. Findings of the study overall: Newly diagnosed patients had baseline TCR diversity that was reportedly lower than that of healthy donors.

TCRdb keeps only in-frame clones here, not all; method: immunoSEQ multiplex PCR. The sample yields 7,000 to 7,500 clones, about 77% seen once. In germline, CDR1 is MNHEY, CDR2 SMNVEV (reference sequence). The length of the CDR3 is 16 residues. The germline V and J ends were trimmed by 2 bases and 1 base, with 15 bases remaining between them. The input for sequencing was peripheral blood mononuclear cells (PBMCs), taken before the second cycle of nivolumab. This TCR came from a human donor with classical Hodgkin lymphoma. The chain is built from TRBV27 and TRBJ2-7; TRBD2 is a possible D gene (7 bases). The CDR3 coding sequence is TGTGCCAGCAGTTTAAAGGGGGGGGGCATATCCTACGAGCAGTACTTC. Its protein is CASSLKGGGISYEQYF.